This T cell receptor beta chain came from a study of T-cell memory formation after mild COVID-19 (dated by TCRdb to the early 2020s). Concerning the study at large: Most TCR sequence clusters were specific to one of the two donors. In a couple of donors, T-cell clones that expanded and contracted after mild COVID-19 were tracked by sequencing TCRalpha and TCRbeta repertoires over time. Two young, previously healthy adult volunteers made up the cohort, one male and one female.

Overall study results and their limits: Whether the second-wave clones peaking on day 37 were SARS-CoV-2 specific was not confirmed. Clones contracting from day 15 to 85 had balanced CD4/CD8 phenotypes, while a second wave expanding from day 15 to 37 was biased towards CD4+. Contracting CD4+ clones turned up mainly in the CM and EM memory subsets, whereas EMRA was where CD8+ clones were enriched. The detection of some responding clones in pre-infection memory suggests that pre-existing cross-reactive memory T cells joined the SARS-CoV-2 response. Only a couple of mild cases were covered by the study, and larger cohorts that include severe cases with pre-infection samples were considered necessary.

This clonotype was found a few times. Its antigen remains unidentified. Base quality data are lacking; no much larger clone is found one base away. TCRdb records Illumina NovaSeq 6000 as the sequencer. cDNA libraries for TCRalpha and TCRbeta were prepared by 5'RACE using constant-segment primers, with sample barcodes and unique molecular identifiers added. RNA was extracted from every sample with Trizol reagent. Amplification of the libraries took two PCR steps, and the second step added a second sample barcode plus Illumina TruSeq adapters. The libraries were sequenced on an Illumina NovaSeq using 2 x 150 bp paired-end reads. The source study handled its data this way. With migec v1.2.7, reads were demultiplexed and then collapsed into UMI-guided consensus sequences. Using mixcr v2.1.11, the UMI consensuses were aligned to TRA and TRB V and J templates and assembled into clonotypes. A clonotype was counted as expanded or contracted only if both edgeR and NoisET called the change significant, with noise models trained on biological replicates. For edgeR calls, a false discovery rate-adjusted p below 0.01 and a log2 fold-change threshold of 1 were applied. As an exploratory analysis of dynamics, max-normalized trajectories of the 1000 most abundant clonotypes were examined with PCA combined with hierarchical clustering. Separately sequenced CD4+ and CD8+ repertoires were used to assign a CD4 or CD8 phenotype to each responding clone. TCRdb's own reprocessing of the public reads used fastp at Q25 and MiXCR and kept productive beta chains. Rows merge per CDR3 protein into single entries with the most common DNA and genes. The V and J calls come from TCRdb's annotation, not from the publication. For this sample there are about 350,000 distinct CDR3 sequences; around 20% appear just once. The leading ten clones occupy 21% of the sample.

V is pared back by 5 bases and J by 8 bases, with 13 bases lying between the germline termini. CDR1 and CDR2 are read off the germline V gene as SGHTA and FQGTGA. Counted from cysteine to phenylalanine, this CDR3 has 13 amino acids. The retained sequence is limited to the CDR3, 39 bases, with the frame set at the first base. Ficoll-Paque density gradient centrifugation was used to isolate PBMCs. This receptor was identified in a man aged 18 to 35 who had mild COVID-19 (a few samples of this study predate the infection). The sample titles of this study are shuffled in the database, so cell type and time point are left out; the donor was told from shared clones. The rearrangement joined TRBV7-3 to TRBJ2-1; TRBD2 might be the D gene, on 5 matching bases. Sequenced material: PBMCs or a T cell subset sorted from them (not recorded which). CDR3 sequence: CASSPSTRYEQFF. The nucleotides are TGTGCCAGCAGCCCGTCCACTAGATATGAGCAGTTCTTC.